What follows are 21 T cell receptor beta chains derived from one specimen sequenced in a study of molecular identifiers for immune sequencing clone quantification. TCRdb re-called the PCR reads through MiXCR, storing one row per CDR3 protein. Altogether a few hundred thousand distinct CDR3 sequences are present, about 21% being singletons, with the ten largest covering approximately 0.8%. The sample comprised naive CD8+ T cells from blood, with Jurkat cell RNA spiked in. The subset: FACS-sorted CD8+CD4-CCR7+CD45RA+ naive T cells. These TCRs come from a human donor in good health. Some libraries in this study had Jurkat cell RNA spiked in.

J is TRBJ2-3 and V is TRBV19; 8 nucleotides line up with TRBD1. V was clipped by 3 bases and J by 2 bases; unmatched bases: 4. The V gene's germline CDR1 is LNHDA and CDR2 SQIVND (reference sequence). This CDR3 is built from 15 residues. This chain's CDR3 is CASSIGQGFTDTQYF. CDR3 nucleotides: TGTGCCAGTAGTATCGGACAGGGTTTCACAGATACGCAGTATTTT.

The table lists this clonotype with many counts. DNA for the CDR3: TGCAGCGTTGAAGGGGGCACTAACTATGGCTACACCTTC. This codes for CSVEGGTNYGYTF. The V call is TRBV29-1, the J call TRBJ1-2, with D perhaps matching TRBD1 (5 bases). The CDR3 covers 13 residues. Trimming took off 1 base at V and 0 bases at J, with 6 bases between the two ends. CDR1 and CDR2 from the germline V gene are SQVTM and ANQGSEA.

About this clonotype itself: This may come from a read error, since a much larger clone is one base off. The CDR3 spells CASSLGSQGSYEQYF. The CDR3 DNA follows: TGTGCCAGCAGCTTAGGATCACAGGGATCTTACGAGCAGTACTTC. This chain connects TRBV7-9 to TRBJ2-7; TRBD1 might be the D (6 bases). This CDR3 contains 15 residues. V lost 1 base to trimming and J lost 4 bases, with 14 bases between them. CDR1 and CDR2 (germline): SEHNR, FQNEAQ (reference sequence).

This clonotype was recorded at least ten times. V and J are TRBV7-2 and TRBJ2-5; 7 nucleotides match TRBD2. CDR3 length equals 15 residues. J gave up 5 bases and V 1 base, and 7 bases lay outside the gene matches. From germline, CDR1 is SGHTA and CDR2 FQGNSA. The CDR3 is CASSLVGSGGETQYF. CDR3 DNA sequence: TGTGCCAGCAGCTTAGTTGGGTCCGGGGGGGAGACCCAGTACTTC.

This clonotype came up a few times. The rearrangement uses TRBV20-1 and TRBJ1-2; TRBD1 is a possible D gene (6 bases). The V end lost 2 bases, the J end lost 1 base, and 20 bases lay between the germline ends. The CDR3 spans 17 residues. CDR1 is DFQATT and CDR2 is SNEGSKA in the germline V gene (reference sequence). The chain's CDR3 is CSARRRKRGQINYGYTF. CDR3 nucleotide sequence: TGCAGTGCTAGAAGACGAAAGAGAGGACAGATTAACTATGGCTACACCTTC.

This clonotype has at least ten counts. The chain carries TRBV3-1 and TRBJ2-3, with D perhaps assigned TRBD1 or TRBD2 (5 bases each). V shed 1 base and J shed 6 bases, with 17 bases lying between them. Per germline, CDR1 LGHDT and CDR2 YNNKEL (reference sequence). The CDR3 runs 16 residues. CDR3 DNA sequence: TGTGCCAGCAGCCAAGTAGGGACCTCGTCTCTGGATACGCAGTATTTT. Protein: CASSQVGTSSLDTQYF.

In this sample, this clonotype turned up a few times. The junction does not match germline at one end; this may be a read error. The chain uses TRBV12-3 or TRBV12-4 and TRBJ1-5; D call uncertain. This CDR3 region has 12 residues. The CDR3 reads CASSSLTKPRHF. CDR3 sequence (DNA): TGTGCCAGCAGTTCTCTGACGAAGCCCCGGCATTTT.

This clonotype was observed a single time. The junction departs from germline at one end; a sequencing error may be responsible. The gene calls are TRBV14 and TRBJ2-5, with D tentatively TRBD1 or TRBD2 (6 bases each). In germline, CDR1 is SGHDN, CDR2 FVKESK. This CDR3 comprises 16 residues. CDR3 protein: CASSQVRGEVQETQCF. CDR3 sequence (DNA): TGTGCCAGCAGCCAAGTGAGGGGGGAGGTCCAAGAGACCCAGTGCTTC.

This clonotype showed up many times. This sequence joins TRBV27 and TRBJ1-3; D call uncertain. The CDR3 has 13 amino acids. The V end was cut by 4 bases, the J end by 0 bases, with 4 bases between. Germline V gives CDR1 MNHEY, CDR2 SMNVEV (reference sequence). CDR3 coding DNA: TGTGCCAGCAGTTATAGCTCTGGAAACACCATATATTTT. It codes for CASSYSSGNTIYF.

This clonotype was picked up many times. The CDR3: CASSKLAGGPQTQYF. The CDR3 DNA follows: TGTGCCAGCAGCAAACTAGCGGGGGGGCCGCAGACCCAGTACTTC. The chain couples TRBV7-6 to TRBJ2-5; 13 positions agree with TRBD2. The germline gives CDR1 SGHVS, CDR2 FNYEAQ. The CDR3 sequence is 15 residues long. J gave up 6 bases and V 5 bases, and 6 bases lay outside the gene matches.

This clonotype was seen repeatedly, ten times or more. The V gene is TRBV7-9, the J gene TRBJ2-3; TRBD2 agrees at 9 bases. In germline, CDR1 is SEHNR, CDR2 FQNEAQ (reference sequence). This CDR3 is built from 16 residues. V shed 8 bases and J 2 bases; nucleotides not matched to a gene: 11. The CDR3 sequence: CASHLGASGDTDTQYF. The CDR3 DNA reads TGTGCCAGCCACTTGGGGGCTAGCGGGGACACAGATACGCAGTATTTT.

The V and J genes are TRBV29-1 and TRBJ1-1; 10 bases line up with TRBD1. Germline CDR1 reads SQVTM; CDR2 reads ANQGSEA. This CDR3 is built from 18 residues. V shed 6 bases and J 0 bases; nucleotides not matched to a gene: 16. CDR3 in DNA: TGCAGCGTGGGAAGGACAGGGGGTAACAGCTGGGTGAACACTGAAGCTTTCTTT. It specifies CSVGRTGGNSWVNTEAFF.

This rearrangement joins TRBV4-1 to TRBJ1-2; a weak D match, TRBD1 (5 bases). Per the germline V gene, CDR1 is MGHRA and CDR2 is YSYEKL. CDR3 length: 18 residues. The germline V and J ends were trimmed by 0 bases and 1 base, with 18 bases remaining between them. CDR3 amino acids: CASSQDRGGDSLNYGYTF. The DNA for the CDR3 is TGCGCCAGCAGCCAAGATCGGGGCGGAGACAGCCTTAACTATGGCTACACCTTC.

Only a few counts were recorded for this clonotype. The rearrangement uses TRBV30 and TRBJ1-4; D possibly corresponds to TRBD1 (5 bases). The CDR3 contains 13 residues. The germline V and J ends were trimmed by 3 bases and 5 bases, with 10 bases remaining between them. Per germline, CDR1 GTSNPN and CDR2 SVGIG (reference sequence). CDR3 DNA sequence: TGTGCCTGGAGCGGGGGGACCAATGAAAAACTGTTTTTT. This sequence encodes CAWSGGTNEKLFF.

In its sample, this clonotype was seen a few times. V and J are TRBV20-1 and TRBJ2-7; no clear D. The CDR3 runs to 12 residues. Deletions cut 3 bases from V and 4 bases from J, with 10 bases between. Germline V gene lookup returns CDR1 DFQATT and CDR2 SNEGSKA (reference sequence). The CDR3 sequence: CSASSVGYEQYF. The CDR3 DNA is TGCAGTGCTAGCTCCGTCGGTTACGAGCAGTACTTC.

Concerning this clonotype itself: The CDR3 does not close with the conserved phenylalanine or tryptophan, likely indicating a read error. The chain is built from TRBV6-2 or TRBV6-3 and TRBJ1-1; D is possibly TRBD1 (5 bases). In germline, CDR1 is MNHEY, CDR2 SVGEGT. The CDR3 extends over 15 amino acids. V lost 5 bases and J 5 bases, leaving 18 bases between the germline ends. CDR3 sequence: CASSPRDRHFTEAFS. CDR3 nucleotides: TGTGCCAGCAGTCCTCGAGACAGACATTTTACTGAAGCTTTCTCT.

The rearrangement uses TRBV29-1 and TRBJ2-1; D is unresolved. Germline CDR1 reads SQVTM; CDR2 reads ANQGSEA. Trimming cost V 5 bases and J 4 bases, with 9 bases left between them. This CDR3 is 12 amino acids long. CDR3 sequence: CSVPDGYNEQFF. CDR3 coding DNA: TGCAGCGTTCCGGACGGATACAATGAGCAGTTCTTC.

This clonotype occurred a few times. The chain links TRBV20-1 to TRBJ1-1, with 10 bases that match TRBD1. The CDR3 is made up of 16 amino acids. Trimming at V came to 1 base and at J to 0 bases, leaving 5 bases not matched to a gene. The germline V gene encodes CDR1 DFQATT and CDR2 SNEGSKA (reference sequence). The DNA for the CDR3 is TGCAGTGCTAGAGGGACAGGGGGAACTATGAACACTGAAGCTTTCTTT. Protein product: CSARGTGGTMNTEAFF.

This rearrangement joins TRBV6-5 to TRBJ2-3, with 9 positions matching TRBD1. This CDR3 is built from 15 residues. From germline, CDR1 is MNHEY and CDR2 SVGAGI. The junction had 9 bases not matched to a gene; V was cut back by 10 bases and J by 1 base. The CDR3 protein is CANSTTGGGTDTQYF. CDR3 coding DNA: TGTGCCAACAGCACGACAGGGGGAGGCACAGATACGCAGTATTTT.

This clonotype was observed a few times. The CDR3, as DNA: TGCAGTGCTCGGCGGCTAGCGGAGGGCGTGGACACCGGGGAGCTGTTTTTT. Translating gives CSARRLAEGVDTGELFF. The chain carries TRBV20-1 and TRBJ2-2; 7 bases are a match to TRBD2. CDR1 is DFQATT and CDR2 is SNEGSKA in the germline V gene (reference sequence). This CDR3 has 17 residues. V lost 5 bases to trimming and J lost 3 bases; unmatched junction nucleotides: 15.

This clonotype was observed a few times. The chain uses TRBV7-9 and TRBJ2-3; TRBD1 matches at 9 bases. CDR1 SEHNR and CDR2 FQNEAQ come from the germline V gene (reference sequence). The CDR3 runs to 22 residues. V shed 8 bases, J shed 5 bases, and the junction held 32 bases outside the gene matches. The CDR3, as DNA: TGTGCCAGCGCAAACAGGGGGCCAGGGGATCATAGTCTCGCGCCTACGGGAGATACGCAGTATTTT. Amino acids: CASANRGPGDHSLAPTGDTQYF.